This is a list of T cell receptor beta chains from one sample in a study of a mutant IDH1 vaccine in newly diagnosed glioma. Here immunoSEQ multiplex PCR was the method, and the copy in TCRdb shows in-frame clones only, minus some. There are over 30,000 clones in the sample; roughly 79% occur only once, and approximately 9.4% lies in the top ten. Their specific antigens are unknown. The specimen comprised PBMCs, sampled from a glioma patient whose treatment included an IDH1 peptide vaccine. The receptor set was obtained from a woman aged 30 to 39 with glioma. Some clones in this sample may be carry-over from other donors' samples. Both conserved end residues are part of each CDR3. D genes are given only for firm matches. Not every row has a clone size; where given, it reads once, few, many or a size class.

j_call v_call d_call clone_size cdr3_aa cdr3_nt
TRBJ1-1 TRBV7-7 - - CASSSRTDTEAFF TGTGCTAGCAGCTCCCGAACCGACACTGAAGCTTTCTTT
TRBJ2-1 TRBV11-3 TRBD2 - CASSFPSGSYNEQFF TGTGCCAGCAGCTTCCCTAGCGGCTCCTACAATGAGCAGTTCTTC
TRBJ1-1 TRBV18 - - CASSPPGGRGNTEAFF TGTGCCAGCTCACCACCTGGGGGCCGAGGTAACACTGAAGCTTTCTTT
TRBJ2-5 TRBV4-1 - - CASSQGGETQYF TGCGCCAGCAGCCAAGGAGGCGAGACCCAGTACTTC
TRBJ2-2 TRBV6-6 - few CASERNTGELFF TGTGCCAGCGAAAGGAACACCGGGGAGCTGTTTTTT
TRBJ1-2 TRBV18 - once CASSARGRGSGYTF TGTGCCAGCTCAGCCAGGGGCAGGGGAAGTGGCTACACCTTC
TRBJ2-5 TRBV11-1 - - CASSLRPTETQYF TGTGCCAGCAGCTTAAGGCCCACGGAGACCCAGTACTTC
TRBJ2-7 TRBV5-5 - - CASSPEGRTMYEQYF TGTGCCAGCAGCCCCGAGGGCAGGACTATGTACGAGCAGTACTTC
TRBJ2-2 TRBV7-6 - - CASSLNAAATNTGELFF TGTGCCAGCAGCTTAAATGCGGCGGCTACGAACACCGGGGAGCTGTTTTTT
TRBJ2-2 TRBV29-1 - - CSVAQGGNTGELFF TGCAGCGTTGCGCAAGGGGGTAACACCGGGGAGCTGTTTTTT
TRBJ2-1 TRBV11-2 TRBD2 - CASSLVGGRANDEQFF TGTGCCAGCAGCTTAGTAGGCGGGAGGGCCAACGATGAGCAGTTCTTC
TRBJ1-2 TRBV29-1 - - CSVGRGNGIRGYTF TGCAGCGTTGGGAGGGGGAATGGTATTCGTGGCTACACCTTC
TRBJ2-2 TRBV25-1 - - CASRSTGLKTGELFF TGTGCCAGCAGGTCGACGGGACTTAAGACCGGGGAGCTGTTTTTT
TRBJ2-5 TRBV28 TRBD1 - CASSLPGQEVETQYF TGTGCCAGCAGTTTGCCGGGACAGGAGGTGGAGACCCAGTACTTC
TRBJ1-1 TRBV6-6 - - CASLQLPRAFF TGTGCCAGCCTACAGCTCCCACGGGCTTTCTTT
TRBJ1-5 TRBV19 - - CASRQQGWSNQPQHF TGTGCCAGTAGGCAACAGGGTTGGAGCAATCAGCCCCAGCATTTT
TRBJ1-1 TRBV5-1 TRBD1 - CASSQGTGNTEAFF TGCGCCAGCAGTCAGGGGACAGGGAACACTGAAGCTTTCTTT
TRBJ1-1 TRBV2 - few CASSPRPTEAFF TGTGCCAGCAGTCCCCGCCCCACTGAAGCTTTCTTT